One and the same sample provided the 9 T cell receptor beta chains below, sequenced in a study of shared clonotypes between healthy human individuals. The table came from immunoSEQ multiplex PCR; TCRdb's copy has only in-frame clones and leaves some out. The sample holds approximately 2.5 million clones, 93% seen once. The specimen sequenced was naive CD4+ T cells from PBMCs. Subset: CD45RA+ positively selected. The receptors originated from a young man in good health. Some clones in this sample may be carry-over from other donors' samples.

This clone was seen a single time. The V and J genes are TRBV28 and TRBJ1-3; unclear D gene. Looked up from germline, CDR1 is MDHEN and CDR2 is SYDVKM. V was pared by 8 bases and J by 4 bases, with 18 bases between. CDR3 length: 15 amino acids. CDR3 in DNA: TGTGCCAGCTCAGAGGCCGGAGCTAGGGGAAACACCATATATTTT. Its translation: CASSEAGARGNTIYF.

The chain uses TRBV27 and TRBJ2-3, with a possible D match to TRBD1 (5 bases). Germline loops: CDR1 MNHEY, CDR2 SMNVEV (reference sequence). The ends were cut back, 5 bases at V and 4 bases at J, with 19 bases in the middle. The CDR3 is 16 residues long. In DNA form, the CDR3 reads TGTGCCAGCAGTCTCCTCTTAAGGGGCGGTTCAGATACGCAGTATTTT. This encodes CASSLLLRGGSDTQYF.

The V and J genes are TRBV25-1 and TRBJ2-5; D gene unclear. Germline V gene data show CDR1 as MGHDK and CDR2 as SYGVNS. V gave up 7 bases and J gave up 2 bases, with 5 bases separating them. The CDR3 has 11 residues. The CDR3 here is CASTRQETQYF. The CDR3 DNA follows: TGTGCCAGCACCAGGCAAGAGACCCAGTACTTC.

The chain uses TRBV6-5 and TRBJ1-3; 7 bases align to TRBD1. The trim removed 2 bases at V and 4 bases at J, leaving 5 bases unmatched. The length of the CDR3 is 15 residues. The V gene's germline CDR1 is MNHEY and CDR2 SVGAGI. The CDR3 spells CASSYDRVGGNTIYF. CDR3 bases: TGTGCCAGCAGTTACGACAGGGTCGGCGGAAACACCATATATTTT.

In DNA form, the CDR3 reads TGTGCCAGCAGCGTGACTAGCGGGAGAGGCGTTAGAGAGACCCAGTACTTC. Translated: CASSVTSGRGVRETQYF. This chain uses TRBV9 with TRBJ2-5; 12 bases fit TRBD2. Germline V gene lookup returns CDR1 SGDLS and CDR2 YYNGEE. The junction had 9 bases not matched to a gene; V was cut back by 2 bases and J by 4 bases. The CDR3 is 17 amino acids.

The chain combines TRBV12-5 with TRBJ1-1, with 8 bases identical to TRBD1. Germline loops: CDR1 LGHNT, CDR2 FRNRAP. V was clipped by 0 bases and J by 6 bases; unmatched bases: 6. The CDR3 is 15 amino acids. CDR3 nucleotide sequence: TGTGCTAGTGGTTTGGTACACCCAGGGGGCCCTGAAGCTTTCTTT. It codes for CASGLVHPGGPEAFF.

Notes on this clone: Other DNA variants within this sample encode the same CDR3. The chain employs TRBV18 and TRBJ2-7, with a weak D call TRBD1 (6 bases). Germline V CDR1 and CDR2: KGHSH, LQKENI. This CDR3 contains 13 residues. The germline V and J ends were trimmed by 0 bases and 5 bases, with 8 bases remaining between them. The CDR3 coding sequence is TGTGCCAGCTCACCACCGTCAGGGGACGAGCAGTACTTC. It yields the protein CASSPPSGDEQYF.

The gene calls are TRBV19 and TRBJ2-2, with D tentatively TRBD1 (5 bases). This CDR3 comprises 15 residues. With 3 bases removed from V and 0 bases from J, the gap between germline ends came to 8 bases. CDR1 and CDR2 (germline): LNHDA, SQIVND (reference sequence). The CDR3 DNA is TGTGCCAGTAGTATCGACAGACCGAACACCGGGGAGCTGTTTTTT. It specifies CASSIDRPNTGELFF.

In regard to this clone: This CDR3 is also generated by other DNA sequences in the sample. The chain couples TRBV5-1 to TRBJ2-1; D gene unclear. CDR1 is SGHRS and CDR2 is YFSETQ in the germline V gene. Trimming removed 0 bases at V and 2 bases at J, with 9 bases between. The CDR3 has 15 residues. The CDR3 spells CASSLAPLPYNEQFF. The DNA for the CDR3 is TGCGCCAGCAGCTTGGCCCCTTTACCCTACAATGAGCAGTTCTTC.